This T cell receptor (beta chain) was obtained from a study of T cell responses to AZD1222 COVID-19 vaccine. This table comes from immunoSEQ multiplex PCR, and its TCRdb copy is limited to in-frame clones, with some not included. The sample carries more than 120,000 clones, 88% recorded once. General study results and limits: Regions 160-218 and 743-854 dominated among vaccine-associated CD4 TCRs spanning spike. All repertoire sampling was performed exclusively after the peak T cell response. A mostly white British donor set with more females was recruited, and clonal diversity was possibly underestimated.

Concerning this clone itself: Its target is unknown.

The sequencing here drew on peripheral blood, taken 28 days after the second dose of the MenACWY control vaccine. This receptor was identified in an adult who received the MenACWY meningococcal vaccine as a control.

In DNA, the CDR3 is TGTGCCAGCAGGGTTGATCTGTTATATTCACCCCTCCACTTT. Translated, it gives CASRVDLLYSPLHF. The chain recombines TRBV2 with TRBJ1-6; no clear D. The CDR3 runs to 14 residues. The V gene's germline CDR1 is SNHLY and CDR2 FYNNEI. The V gene lost 6 bases and the J gene lost 8 bases, with 14 bases spanning the gap.